This TCR beta chain was observed in a study of OX40 agonist ivuxolimab in advanced cancers. Study-level points and caveats: Dosing at 0.1 to 3.0 mg/kg was accompanied by clonal expansion of CD4+ and CD8+ blood T cells by week 6. Partial responders treated at 0.1-3.0 mg/kg exhibited clonal expansion among the lowest measured. Fewer expanded clones were found on average in CD4+ than in CD8+ T cells.

V gave up 2 bases and J gave up 2 bases, with 9 bases separating them. This CDR3 region has 14 residues. CDR1 and CDR2 from the germline V gene are MNHEY and SVGAGI. This table comes from immunoSEQ multiplex PCR, and its TCRdb copy is limited to in-frame clones, with some not included. The repertoire holds some 19,000 clones, with about two thirds as singletons. In regard to this clone: What it binds is not known.

The chain couples TRBV6-5 to TRBJ1-1, with D uncertain. This receptor was taken from an adult with an advanced solid tumor such as melanoma, head and neck, liver or kidney cancer. Sequencing used CD4+ or CD8+ T cells sorted from blood, obtained in a trial of the OX40 agonist ivuxolimab. CDR3 sequence reads: CASSYAEGNTEAFF. The CDR3 DNA sequence: TGTGCCAGCAGTTACGCCGAGGGTAACACTGAAGCTTTCTTT.